This T cell receptor beta chain was identified in a study of control samples from healthy donors and cancer patients. The CDR3 totals 19 residues. Trimming took 5 bases from V and 4 from J; bases not matched to a gene: 16. Germline V gives CDR1 SGHVS, CDR2 FQNEAQ. Clones were read by immunoSEQ multiplex PCR, and TCRdb kept only the in-frame ones, dropping some. The sample includes roughly 150,000 clones, 85% to 90% of them seen just once. The receptor comes from a man between 18 and 29 years old in good health. The chain recombines TRBV7-8 with TRBJ2-2; 10 bases are shared with TRBD2. Material for sequencing was blood. The CDR3 protein is CASSPGNILAGAATGELFF. The CDR3 DNA reads as TGTGCCAGCAGCCCCGGCAACATTCTAGCGGGGGCCGCCACCGGGGAGCTGTTTTTT.